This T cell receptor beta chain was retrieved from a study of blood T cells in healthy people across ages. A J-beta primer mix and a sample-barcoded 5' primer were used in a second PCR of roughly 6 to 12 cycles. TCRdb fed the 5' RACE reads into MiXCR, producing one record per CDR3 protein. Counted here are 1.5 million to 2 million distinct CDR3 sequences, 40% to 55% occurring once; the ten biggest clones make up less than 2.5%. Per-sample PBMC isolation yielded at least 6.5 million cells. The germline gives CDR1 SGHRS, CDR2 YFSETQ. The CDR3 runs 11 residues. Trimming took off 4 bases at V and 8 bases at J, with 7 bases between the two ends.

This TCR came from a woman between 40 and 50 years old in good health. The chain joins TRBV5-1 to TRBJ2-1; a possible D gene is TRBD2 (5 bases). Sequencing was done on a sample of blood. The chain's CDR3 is CASSEGYEQFF. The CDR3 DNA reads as TGCGCCAGCAGCGAGGGATATGAGCAGTTCTTC.